These T cell receptor beta chains were read from a single sample in a study of patients and donors after allogeneic stem cell transplantation. From the RT-PCR reads, TCRdb called clonotypes with MiXCR, one entry per CDR3 protein. This repertoire shows about a million distinct CDR3 sequences, more than 15% found once; its top ten account for 5% to 6.5%. The sequencing input was blood, either unsorted or a sorted T cell fraction (not recorded which). These receptors were collected from a human donor who was either an allogeneic HSCT recipient or a stem cell or donor lymphocyte infusion donor (not recorded which). It is not recorded whose cells these are; they may come from a transplant donor. Each CDR3 is given without its conserved first and last residue.

TRBV20-1,SARDRGFGNTIY
TRBV7-9,ASSSTGTRYEQY
TRBV15,ATSRDREETQY
TRBV7-2,ASSAGRTGLRTTEAF
TRBV27,ASSLSRAGLGYT
TRBV20-1,SARDKGRGTYEQY
TRBV27,ASSFLPRSTLGYT
TRBV7-2,ASSLLRLGGVSYEQY
TRBV5-6,ASSSGPSPPNYGYT
TRBV3-1,ASSQESPRGQLKYGYT
TRBV30,AWSHLTGFNEKLF
TRBV5-1,ASSLGTTAGNTQY
TRBV12-3/TRBV12-4,ASSSWTGSQPQH
TRBV24-1,ATSDVKINYGYT
TRBV7-2,ASSTTRDEQF
TRBV30,AWSVQGFYGYT
TRBV29-1,SVASGRASYEQY
TRBV20-1,SARKRTSGGGDTQY
TRBV24-1,ATSSARGTQTDTQY
TRBV14,ASSQRLAVDTDTQY